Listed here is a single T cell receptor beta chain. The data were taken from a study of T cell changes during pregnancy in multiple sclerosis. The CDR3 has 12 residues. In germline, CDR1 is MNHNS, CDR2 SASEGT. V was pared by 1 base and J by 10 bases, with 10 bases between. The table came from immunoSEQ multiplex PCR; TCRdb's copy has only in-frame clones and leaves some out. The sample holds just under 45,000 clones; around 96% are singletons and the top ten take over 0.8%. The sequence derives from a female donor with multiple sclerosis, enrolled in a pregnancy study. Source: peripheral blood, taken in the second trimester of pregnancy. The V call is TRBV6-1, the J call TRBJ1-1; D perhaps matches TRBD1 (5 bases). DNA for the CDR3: TGTGCCAGCAGTGAAGGGGGGGGGAGAGCTTTCTTT. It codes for CASSEGGGRAFF.